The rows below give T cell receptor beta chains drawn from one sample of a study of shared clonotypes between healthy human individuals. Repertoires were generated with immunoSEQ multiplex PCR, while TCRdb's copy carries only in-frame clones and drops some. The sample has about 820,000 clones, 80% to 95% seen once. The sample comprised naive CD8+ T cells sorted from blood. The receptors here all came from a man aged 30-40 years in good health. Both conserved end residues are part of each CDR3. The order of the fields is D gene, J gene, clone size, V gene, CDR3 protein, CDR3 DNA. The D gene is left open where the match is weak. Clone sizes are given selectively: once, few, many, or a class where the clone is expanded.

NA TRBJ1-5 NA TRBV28 CASSQDGRTYSNQPQHF TGTGCCAGCAGTCAGGACGGGCGGACCTATAGCAATCAGCCCCAGCATTTT
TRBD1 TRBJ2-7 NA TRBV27 CASSLLGGDYEQYF TGTGCCAGCAGTTTATTAGGGGGCGATTACGAGCAGTACTTC
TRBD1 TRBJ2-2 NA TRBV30 CAWSGYSDREDTGELFF TGTGCCTGGAGTGGATATTCGGACAGGGAGGACACCGGGGAGCTGTTTTTT
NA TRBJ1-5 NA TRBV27 CASSRTMNQPQHF TGTGCCAGCAGCCGGACAATGAATCAGCCCCAGCATTTT
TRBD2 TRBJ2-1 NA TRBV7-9 CASSYIDNSGRAYNEQFF TGTGCCAGCAGCTACATAGATAATAGCGGGAGAGCATACAATGAGCAGTTCTTC
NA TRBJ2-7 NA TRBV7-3 CASSPDSSYEQYF TGTGCCAGCTCACCCGACAGCTCCTACGAGCAGTACTTC
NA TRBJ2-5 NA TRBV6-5 CASSYSRDQGWETQYF TGTGCCAGCAGTTACTCGAGGGACCAAGGTTGGGAGACCCAGTACTTC
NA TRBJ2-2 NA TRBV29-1 CSVGAGTGTGELFF TGCAGCGTTGGGGCCGGGACGGGGACCGGGGAGCTGTTTTTT
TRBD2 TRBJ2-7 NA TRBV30 CAWSALTLGLAGVGYEQYF TGTGCCTGGAGTGCACTTACCCTGGGACTAGCGGGAGTTGGCTACGAGCAGTACTTC
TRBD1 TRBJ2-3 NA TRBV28 CASSFGQGKSTDTQYF TGTGCCAGCAGCTTCGGACAGGGAAAAAGCACAGATACGCAGTATTTT
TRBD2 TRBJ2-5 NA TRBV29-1 CSVDPTGTSGVSVQETQYF TGCAGCGTTGATCCAACCGGGACTAGCGGGGTCTCTGTCCAAGAGACCCAGTACTTC
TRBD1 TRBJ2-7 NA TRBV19 CASSPTEGTGHSHEQYF TGTGCCAGTAGTCCGACGGAGGGGACAGGGCACTCCCACGAGCAGTACTTC
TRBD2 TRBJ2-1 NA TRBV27 CASRLALAGGYNEQFF TGTGCCAGCAGGTTGGCTTTAGCGGGAGGCTACAATGAGCAGTTCTTC
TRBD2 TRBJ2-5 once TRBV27 CASSLVSGAEVQYF TGTGCCAGCTCGCTAGTTAGCGGGGCCGAGGTCCAGTACTTC
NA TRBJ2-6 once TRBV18 CASSTTLLSGANVLTF TGTGCCAGCTCAACCACCCTACTTTCTGGGGCCAACGTCCTGACTTTC
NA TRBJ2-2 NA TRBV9 CASSVEPSRVNTGELFF TGTGCCAGCAGCGTAGAACCTTCGAGGGTAAACACCGGGGAGCTGTTTTTT
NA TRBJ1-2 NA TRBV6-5 CASSYSIGIYGYTF TGTGCCAGCAGTTACTCGATCGGGATCTATGGCTACACCTTC
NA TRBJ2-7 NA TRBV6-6 CASLDSTSYEQYF TGTGCCAGCTTGGACAGTACCTCCTACGAGCAGTACTTC
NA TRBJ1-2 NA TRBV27 CASSVRGGWKNGYTF TGTGCCAGCAGTGTAAGGGGGGGATGGAAAAATGGCTACACCTTC
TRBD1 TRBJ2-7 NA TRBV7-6 CASSPTGTDYYEQYF TGTGCCAGCAGCCCGACCGGGACAGATTACTACGAGCAGTACTTC
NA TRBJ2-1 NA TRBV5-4 CASSSTGTYNEQFF TGTGCCAGCAGCTCGACAGGGACTTACAATGAGCAGTTCTTC
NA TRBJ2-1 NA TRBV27 CASNSLNEQFF TGTGCCAGCAACTCCCTGAATGAGCAGTTCTTC
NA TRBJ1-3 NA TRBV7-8 CASSLHQSSGNTIYF TGTGCCAGCAGCTTACACCAGTCCTCTGGAAACACCATATATTTT